This T cell receptor (beta chain) comes out of a study of T cell clonality in common variable immunodeficiency. TCRdb's table, derived via immunoSEQ multiplex PCR, lists solely in-frame clones and lacks some. The sample yields around 13,000 clones, without any singletons. CDR3 length: 14 residues. From germline, CDR1 is SGHVS and CDR2 FNYEAQ. V lost 1 base to trimming and J lost 4 bases, with 8 bases between them. In regard to this clone: Its antigen is unidentified. The read gets to within 3 residues of the CDR3 end, and the germline J gene fills in the rest.

Study observations and caveats: Common variable immunodeficiency TCR beta sequences reportedly had fewer deletions and N-nucleotide insertions.

The chain joins TRBV7-6 to TRBJ2-1, with D tentatively TRBD1 (6 bases). The TCR comes from a human donor with common variable immunodeficiency. The sample was peripheral blood mononuclear cells. The CDR3 spells CASSLDRVYNEQFF. CDR3 bases read: TGTGCCAGCAGCTTAGACAGGGTGTACAATGAG.